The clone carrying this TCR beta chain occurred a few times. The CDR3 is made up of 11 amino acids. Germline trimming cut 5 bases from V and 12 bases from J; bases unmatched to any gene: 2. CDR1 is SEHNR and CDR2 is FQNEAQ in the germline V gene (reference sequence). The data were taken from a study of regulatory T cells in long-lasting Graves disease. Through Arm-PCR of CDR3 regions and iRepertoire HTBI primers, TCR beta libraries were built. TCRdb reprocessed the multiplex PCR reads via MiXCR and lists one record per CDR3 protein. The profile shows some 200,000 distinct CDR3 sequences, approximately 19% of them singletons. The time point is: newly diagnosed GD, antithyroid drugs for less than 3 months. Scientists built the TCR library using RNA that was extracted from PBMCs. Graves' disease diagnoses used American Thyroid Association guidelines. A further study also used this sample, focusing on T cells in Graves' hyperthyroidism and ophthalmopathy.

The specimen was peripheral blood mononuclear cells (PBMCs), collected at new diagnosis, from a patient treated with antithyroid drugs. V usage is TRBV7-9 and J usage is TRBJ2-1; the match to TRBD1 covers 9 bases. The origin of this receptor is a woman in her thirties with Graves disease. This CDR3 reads CASSQDRGQFF. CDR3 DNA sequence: TGTGCCAGCAGCCAGGACAGGGGGCAGTTCTTC.